One and the same sample provided the 30 T cell receptor beta chains below, sequenced in a study of CD8+ T cells in alopecia areata. Regarding treatment: oral pan-JAK inhibitor, 5-10 mg twice daily. The sequencing template was cDNA reverse transcribed from extracted RNA. Assay used: immunoSEQ multiplex PCR; TCRdb lists only in-frame clones, some missing. The data show fewer than 250,000 clones, 40% to 55% seen once. The sequenced sample was CD4+ T cells sorted from blood, obtained at approximately week 37, from a patient treated with tofacitinib. These receptors originate from a human donor with alopecia areata.

In this sample, this clone turned up a few times. The J gene is TRBJ1-2, the V gene TRBV6-1; D is perhaps TRBD1 (5 bases). CDR3 size: 16 residues. Germline CDR1 is MNHNS and CDR2 is SASEGT. Deletions cut 1 base from V and 4 bases from J, with 16 bases between. Here the CDR3 reads CASSEVLRGPVYGYTF. CDR3 DNA sequence: TGTGCCAGCAGTGAAGTATTGCGGGGCCCCGTCTATGGCTACACCTTC.

J is TRBJ2-2 and V is TRBV30, with TRBD2 matching 14 bases. V was clipped by 2 bases and J by 7 bases; unmatched bases: 3. CDR1 is GTSNPN, CDR2 SVGIG, per germline (reference sequence). CDR3 length equals 15 residues. In DNA form, the CDR3 reads TGTGCCTGGAGTCGACTAGCGGGAGGGAGCGGGGAGCTGTTTTTT. Translation: CAWSRLAGGSGELFF.

This rearrangement joins TRBV7-3 to TRBJ2-1; 10 nucleotides agree with TRBD2. The length of the CDR3 is 16 residues. The V and J ends lost 2 bases and 4 bases, in that order; junction bases with no gene match: 5. The germline gives CDR1 SGHTA, CDR2 FQGTGA. The CDR3 reads CASSLSSGSGYNEQFF. The CDR3 region has the DNA TGTGCCAGCAGCTTATCTAGCGGGAGTGGGTACAATGAGCAGTTCTTC.

Remarks on this clone: This could be a read error, since a much larger clone is one nucleotide away. The gene calls are TRBV25-1 and TRBJ1-2, with D possibly matching TRBD1 (6 bases). The germline gives CDR1 MGHDK, CDR2 SYGVNS. The ends were cut back, 5 bases at V and 2 bases at J, with 15 bases in the middle. This CDR3 is 15 amino acids long. CDR3: CASSLSPRGNYGYTF. CDR3 bases: TGTGCCAGCAGTTTATCCCCCAGGGGCAACTATGGCTACACCTTC.

V and J are TRBV29-1 and TRBJ2-7, with TRBD2 matching 7 bases. Germline trimming cut 6 bases from V and 3 bases from J; bases unmatched to any gene: 8. Looked up from germline, CDR1 is SQVTM and CDR2 is ANQGSEA. The CDR3 has 13 amino acids. CDR3 loop: CSVGRGEGYEQYF. DNA of the CDR3: TGCAGCGTAGGACGTGGGGAGGGCTACGAGCAGTACTTC.

V usage is TRBV27 and J usage is TRBJ2-5; 12 bases align to TRBD2. Losses at the gene ends were 3 bases for V and 6 bases for J; bases not matched to a gene: 2. The length of the CDR3 is 14 residues. Germline values: CDR1 MNHEY, CDR2 SMNVEV (reference sequence). The CDR3 sequence is CASSLLAGGKTQYF. Here the CDR3 DNA reads TGTGCCAGCAGTTTGCTAGCGGGAGGGAAGACCCAGTACTTC.

This clone has more than one count but fewer than ten. The J gene is TRBJ2-1, the V gene TRBV2; 8 bases are shared with TRBD1. This CDR3 is 15 amino acids long. V gave up 5 bases and J gave up 7 bases; unmatched junction bases: 10. Germline CDR1 is SNHLY and CDR2 is FYNNEI. The CDR3 bases are TGTGCCAGCAGTCCGCGGACAGGGCGTGAAAATGAGCAGTTCTTC. The encoded protein is CASSPRTGRENEQFF.

CDR3 region: CASSEGGPNYGYTF. CDR3 coding DNA: TGTGCCAGCAGTGAGGGTGGGCCTAACTATGGCTACACCTTC. The rearrangement links TRBV25-1 to TRBJ1-2; D remains unclear. The germline V gene encodes CDR1 MGHDK and CDR2 SYGVNS. V shed 3 bases and J shed 0 bases, with 8 bases lying between them. This CDR3 comprises 14 residues.

This clone turned up a few times. The junction does not match germline at one end; this may be a read error. The rearrangement links TRBV7-2 to TRBJ2-7; D not resolved. CDR1 SGHTA and CDR2 FQGNSA come from the germline V gene. The CDR3 length is 13 residues. The CDR3 DNA reads TGTGCCAGCAGCTTAGCTGTGCACGGTGCGTTTATCTTC. It codes for CASSLAVHGAFIF.

This sequence joins TRBV4-1 and TRBJ1-4; D uncertain. Germline V lookup: CDR1 MGHRA, CDR2 YSYEKL. The CDR3 extends over 12 amino acids. Trimming stripped 1 base from V and 8 bases from J, with 5 bases between. DNA for the CDR3: TGCGCCAGCAGCCAAGCGGGGGAAAAACTGTTTTTT. Translated: CASSQAGEKLFF.

V gene TRBV15 combines with J gene TRBJ2-7; D may match TRBD1 or TRBD2 (6 bases each). The germline V gene encodes CDR1 LNHNV and CDR2 YYDKDF (reference sequence). This CDR3 is built from 18 residues. V dropped 5 bases and J dropped 3 bases, with 26 bases sitting between them. CDR3 residues: CATSAQGGLLDRIYEQYF. CDR3 coding DNA: TGTGCCACCAGCGCCCAAGGGGGGCTCCTCGACAGGATCTACGAGCAGTACTTC.

The CDR3 reads CASSLDGVGGDTQYF. CDR3 DNA: TGTGCCAGCAGCTTAGACGGGGTCGGCGGAGATACGCAGTATTTT. The chain is built from TRBV7-2 and TRBJ2-3, with D possibly matching TRBD2 (5 bases). V lost 1 base to trimming and J lost 5 bases, with 13 bases between them. In germline, CDR1 is SGHTA, CDR2 FQGNSA. The length of the CDR3 is 15 residues.

This clone was seen a single time. The chain carries TRBV5-1 and TRBJ2-7; D call uncertain. Looked up from germline, CDR1 is SGHRS and CDR2 is YFSETQ. There are 14 residues in the CDR3. Trimming shortened V by 0 bases and J by 3 bases, and 10 bases separated the two germline ends. The DNA of the CDR3 is TGCGCCAGCAGCTTGGACCCGAAGGGCTACGAGCAGTACTTC. It is translated as CASSLDPKGYEQYF.

The rearrangement links TRBV5-1 to TRBJ1-1; TRBD1 is a possible D gene (6 bases). Germline CDR1 is SGHRS and CDR2 is YFSETQ. The CDR3 runs 13 residues. The germline V and J ends were trimmed by 4 bases and 0 bases, with 7 bases remaining between them. DNA of the CDR3: TGCGCCAGCAGCAACAGGGTGAACACTGAAGCTTTCTTT. This sequence encodes CASSNRVNTEAFF.

The chain combines TRBV4-1 with TRBJ2-5, with D tentatively TRBD1 (6 bases). The V gene's germline CDR1 is MGHRA and CDR2 YSYEKL. Trimming pared 0 bases from V and 4 bases from J, leaving 15 bases between. This CDR3 spans 16 amino acids. This CDR3 is CASSQDAGARLETQYF. CDR3 nucleotide sequence: TGCGCCAGCAGCCAAGACGCAGGGGCCCGATTAGAGACCCAGTACTTC.

CDR3 nucleotide sequence: TGCGCCAGCAGCGGTGCAGGGGTGGATGGCTACACCTTC. Its protein product is CASSGAGVDGYTF. The chain has TRBV5-1 and TRBJ1-2, with D possibly being TRBD1 (6 bases). From germline, CDR1 is SGHRS and CDR2 YFSETQ. This CDR3 has 13 residues. The V end was cut by 4 bases, the J end by 6 bases, with 13 bases between.

This rearrangement joins TRBV15 to TRBJ2-2, with 7 bases fitting TRBD2. Germline trimming cut 7 bases from V and 2 bases from J; bases unmatched to any gene: 7. Germline V CDR1 and CDR2: LNHNV, YYDKDF (reference sequence). The CDR3 is 15 residues long. This CDR3 reads CATTAGRGNTGELFF. The CDR3 nucleotides are TGTGCCACCACAGCGGGGCGTGGAAACACCGGGGAGCTGTTTTTT.

The chain uses TRBV2 and TRBJ2-1, with TRBD1 matching over 8 bases. J lost 7 bases, V lost 9 bases, and 11 bases had no gene match. Germline-derived CDR1 and CDR2 are SNHLY and FYNNEI. The CDR3 is 14 residues long. CDR3 in amino acids: CASEPDRDLNEQFF. Written as DNA, the CDR3 is TGTGCCAGTGAGCCGGACAGGGACCTTAATGAGCAGTTCTTC. The full variable domain, completed using reference TRBV2 and TRBJ2-1, is EPEVTQTPSHQVTQMGQEVILRCVPISNHLYFYWYRQILGQKVEFLVSFYNNEISEKSEIFDDQFSVERPDGSNFTLKIRSTKLEDSAMYFCASEPDRDLNEQFFGPGTRLTVL.

Here the CDR3 reads CASSPRAGGQETQYF. The CDR3 bases are TGTGCCAGCAGCCCGAGAGCGGGAGGCCAAGAGACCCAGTACTTC. This chain joins TRBV7-3 and TRBJ2-5; TRBD2 aligns across 9 bases. The germline gives CDR1 SGHTA, CDR2 FQGTGA. J gave up 1 base and V 5 bases, and 5 bases lay outside the gene matches. This CDR3 is 15 amino acids long. The whole variable domain, filled in from reference TRBV7-3 and TRBJ2-5, reads GAGVSQTPSNKVTEKGKYVELRCDPISGHTALYWYRQSLGQGPEFLIYFQGTGAADDSGLPNDRFFAVRPEGSVSTLKIQRTERGDSAVYLCASSPRAGGQETQYFGPGTRLLVL.

This clone was detected a few times. The chain carries TRBV29-1 and TRBJ1-3, with a possible D match to TRBD1 (6 bases). The germline CDR1 and CDR2 sequences are SQVTM and ANQGSEA. This CDR3 comprises 11 residues. V gave up 7 bases and J gave up 3 bases, with 7 bases separating them. DNA for the CDR3: TGCAGCGCGGACAGTGGAAACACCATATATTTT. Encoded protein: CSADSGNTIYF.

This chain uses TRBV6-5 with TRBJ1-1; D gene unclear. CDR1 and CDR2 from the germline V gene are MNHEY and SVGAGI. Trimming pared 6 bases from V and 4 bases from J, leaving 15 bases between. The CDR3 is 14 residues long. The CDR3 protein is CASRSRGGATEAFF. The CDR3 nucleotides read TGTGCCAGCAGGTCCCGGGGAGGCGCCACTGAAGCTTTCTTT.

J is TRBJ2-7 and V is TRBV7-2, with D tentatively TRBD1 (6 bases). The CDR3 has 15 amino acids. Trimming shortened V by 3 bases and J by 2 bases, and 14 bases separated the two germline ends. Germline assignment: CDR1 SGHTA and CDR2 FQGNSA. The CDR3 loop is CASSFSGALAYEQYF. CDR3 DNA sequence: TGTGCCAGCAGCTTCTCAGGGGCCCTCGCCTACGAGCAGTACTTC.

This clone was observed a handful of times. The chain has TRBV6-5 and TRBJ1-2, with D possibly being TRBD1 (6 bases). From germline, CDR1 is MNHEY and CDR2 SVGAGI. This CDR3 comprises 13 residues. Trimming removed 6 bases at V and 12 bases at J, with 20 bases between. CDR3 DNA sequence: TGTGCCAGCAGCCCCGGGGGGCCCTTTGTCAACACCTTC. Protein sequence: CASSPGGPFVNTF.

This chain uses TRBV7-9 with TRBJ2-7; D unresolved. The length of the CDR3 is 13 residues. Germline V lookup: CDR1 SEHNR, CDR2 FQNEAQ (reference sequence). Trimming removed 1 base at V and 3 bases at J, with 7 bases between. Here the CDR3 DNA reads TGTGCCAGCAGCTTAGTACTGAACTACGAGCAGTACTTC. It is translated as CASSLVLNYEQYF.

The chain recombines TRBV2 with TRBJ2-7; the match to TRBD1 covers 8 bases. Germline loops: CDR1 SNHLY, CDR2 FYNNEI. V trimming: 0 bases; J trimming: 6 bases; junction bases outside the gene matches: 10. The CDR3 totals 16 residues. The CDR3 DNA reads as TGTGCCAGCAGTGAAGCGCACCCGGCAGGGGGCCTCGAGCAGTACTTC. Its translation: CASSEAHPAGGLEQYF. Full variable domain (outside the CDR3, taken from reference TRBV2 and TRBJ2-7): EPEVTQTPSHQVTQMGQEVILRCVPISNHLYFYWYRQILGQKVEFLVSFYNNEISEKSEIFDDQFSVERPDGSNFTLKIRSTKLEDSAMYFCASSEAHPAGGLEQYFGPGTRLTVT.

This sequence joins TRBV27 and TRBJ2-7; TRBD2 agrees at 12 bases. Germline V gene lookup returns CDR1 MNHEY and CDR2 SMNVEV (reference sequence). The CDR3 sequence is 14 residues long. V dropped 8 bases and J dropped 3; count of bases not matched to a gene: 5. The CDR3 spells CASGTSGRIYEQYF. The CDR3 DNA sequence: TGTGCCAGCGGAACTAGCGGGAGGATCTACGAGCAGTACTTC.

This clone has only a few counts. V is TRBV20-1 and J is TRBJ2-5; no clear D. The CDR3 is 11 residues long. The germline CDR1 and CDR2 sequences are DFQATT and SNEGSKA (reference sequence). V gave up 4 bases and J gave up 5 bases, with 8 bases separating them. The CDR3 sequence: CSATPLETQYF. The CDR3 DNA reads TGCAGTGCTACGCCTCTTGAGACCCAGTACTTC.

Comment on this clone: The germline gene is not matched at one end of the junction; a read error may be the cause. The V gene is TRBV7-7, the J gene TRBJ2-2, with D possibly TRBD1 on 5 matching bases. Germline V gene lookup returns CDR1 SSHAT and CDR2 FNYEAQ (reference sequence). The CDR3 runs 14 residues. The CDR3 region is CASSFRQTTGELFF. CDR3 bases: TGTGCTAGCAGCTTTAGACAGACCACCGGGGAGCTGTTTTTT.

The rearrangement uses TRBV27 and TRBJ1-5; 7 bases are a match to TRBD1. The CDR3 loop spans 16 amino acids. Losses at the gene ends were 6 bases for V and 1 base for J; bases not matched to a gene: 9. Germline V gene sequence: CDR1 MNHEY, CDR2 SMNVEV (reference sequence). The DNA for the CDR3 is TGTGCCAGCAGAGAGACAGGGAAAGGGAGCAATCAGCCCCAGCATTTT. Residues: CASRETGKGSNQPQHF.

The chain uses TRBV5-6 and TRBJ2-7, with 10 bases identical to TRBD1. CDR3 length: 16 residues. J was trimmed by 7 bases and V by 4 bases; bases with no gene match: 14. The germline gives CDR1 SGHDT, CDR2 YYEEEE. CDR3 protein: CASSNGPGTGVREQYF. Here the CDR3 DNA reads TGTGCCAGCAGCAACGGGCCCGGGACAGGGGTTCGGGAGCAGTACTTC.